The entry below describes one TCR beta chain. This specimen comes from a study of control samples from healthy donors and cancer patients. Trimming at V came to 7 bases and at J to 9 bases, leaving 13 bases not matched to a gene. The CDR3 sequence is 15 residues long. Germline CDR1 and CDR2: MNHEY and SMNVEV (reference sequence). Profiling relied on immunoSEQ multiplex PCR, and the TCRdb table lists in-frame clones only, not all of them. The data contain some 120,000 clones, 80% to 90% of them singletons. The sequence derives from a woman aged 50 to 60 with colorectal cancer. V is TRBV27 and J is TRBJ2-1; 9 nucleotides align to TRBD2. The sequencing input was PBMCs. This chain's CDR3 is CASTGGGRVLGEQFF. The CDR3 DNA is TGTGCCAGCACGGGGGGCGGGAGGGTCCTCGGTGAGCAGTTCTTC.